The T cell receptor (beta chain) described here comes from a study of preoperative IRX-2 immunotherapy in early breast cancer. Only in-frame clones appear in the TCRdb table, and some are missing; sequencing was by immunoSEQ multiplex PCR. The sample holds 25,000 to 30,000 clones, around 87% seen once. Germline CDR1 is MGHRA and CDR2 is YSYEKL. This CDR3 has 14 residues. Documented treatment: preoperative locoregional IRX-2 cytokine immunotherapy. This phase Ib study tested locoregional IRX-2 cytokine immunotherapy given before surgery. Sample collection occurred from a patient treated with IRX-2 immunotherapy. The origin of this receptor is a human donor with breast cancer. The V call is TRBV4-1, the J call TRBJ2-5; D possibly corresponds to TRBD2 (6 bases). The J call may be faulty, since TRBJ2-7 better matches the DNA end. CDR3: CASSQGLGIREQYF. The CDR3 bases are TGCGCCAGCAGCCAAGGACTAGGGATCCGCGAGCAGTACTTC.